The clone carrying this TCR beta chain has just a few counts. Its antigen remains unknown. These data originate in a study of CD8 T cells in ankylosing spondylitis. Study conclusions and caveats: A motif in TCR beta, a set of about eight highly homologous variants, appeared characteristic of ankylosing spondylitis blood. Disease-associated clones were reportedly significantly overrepresented in matched ankylosing spondylitis synovial fluid. Those disease-linked clones were CD8+; they were also relatively rare in peripheral blood.

Trimming at V came to 6 bases and at J to 8 bases, leaving 10 bases not matched to a gene. CDR1 MNHEY and CDR2 SVGEGT come from the germline V gene. The CDR3 has 14 amino acids. It was by quantitative 5'-RACE with molecular barcodes that TCR beta libraries were made. TCRdb reanalysed the 5' RACE reads using MiXCR and keeps one entry per CDR3 protein. The top ten hold 0.89% of the sample, which has 450,000 or so distinct CDR3 sequences, roughly a quarter seen once. This receptor was taken from a male donor with ankylosing spondylitis. This chain joins TRBV6-2 or TRBV6-3 and TRBJ2-3; 8 bases are a match to TRBD2. Input material: blood, either unsorted or a sorted T cell fraction (not recorded which). The CDR3, as DNA: TGTGCCAGCAGACCGGGACTAGAAGGTGGTACGCAGTATTTT. It is translated as CASRPGLEGGTQYF.